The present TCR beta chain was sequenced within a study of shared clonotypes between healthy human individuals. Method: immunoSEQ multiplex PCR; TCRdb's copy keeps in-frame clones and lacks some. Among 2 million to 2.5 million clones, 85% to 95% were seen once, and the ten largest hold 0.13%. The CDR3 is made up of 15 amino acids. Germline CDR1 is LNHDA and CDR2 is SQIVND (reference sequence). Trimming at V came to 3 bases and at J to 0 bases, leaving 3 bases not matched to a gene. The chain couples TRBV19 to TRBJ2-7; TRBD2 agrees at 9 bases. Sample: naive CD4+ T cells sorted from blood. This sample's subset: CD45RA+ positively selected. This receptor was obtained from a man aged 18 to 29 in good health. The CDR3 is CASSIGSGSSYEQYF. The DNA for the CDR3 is TGTGCCAGTAGTATCGGTAGCGGGAGCTCCTACGAGCAGTACTTC.